The sequence of this T cell receptor (beta chain) was determined in a study of shared clonotypes between healthy human individuals. Overall study results and limits: Limitation of the genetic and exposure-history diversity represented came from the few donors.

Assay used: immunoSEQ multiplex PCR; TCRdb lists only in-frame clones, some missing. The table includes roughly 2.2 million clones, 92% detected once. The CDR3 covers 13 residues. Trimming at V came to 4 bases and at J to 12 bases, leaving 11 bases not matched to a gene. Germline loops: CDR1 SGHNT, CDR2 YYREEE (reference sequence). For this clone: Its matching antigen is unknown.

Specimen: naive CD4+ T cells from PBMCs. Specified subset: CD45RA+ positively selected. This chain connects TRBV5-4 to TRBJ2-7, with 9 bases aligning to TRBD2. This receptor was taken from a man aged 18 to 30 in good health. Some clones in this sample may be carry-over from other donors' samples. CDR3 sequence reads: CASSDGLAPSPYF. The CDR3 region has the DNA TGTGCCAGCAGCGACGGACTAGCGCCCTCCCCGTACTTC.